This T cell receptor beta chain was sequenced during a study of cytomegalovirus exposure and HLA in healthy donors. Study-wide results and limits: Owing to their indistinguishability, certain V segments, notably TRBV6-2 and TRBV6-3, were excluded. For most TCR sequences rarity was the rule, although some public TCRs occurred in many donors. Presence/absence analyses rested on an assumption that sequencing depth was roughly uniform across donors. TCR association rates varied by HLA locus in a later analysis, with DRB1 highest and HLA-C lowest.

PCR used 60 Vbeta primers and 13 Jbeta primers. Generated by immunoSEQ multiplex PCR, the TCRdb table keeps only in-frame clones and is missing some. The table records approximately 130,000 clones, approximately 85% of them present only once. Trimming cost V 0 bases and J 5 bases, with 2 bases left between them. CDR1 SGDLS and CDR2 YYNGEE come from the germline V gene. The CDR3 is made up of 12 amino acids. Notes on this clone: Antigen specificity is unknown.

This TCR came from a woman aged 30 to 39 in good health and CMV-seropositive. The chain uses TRBV9 and TRBJ2-2, with D hard to call. Input material: PBMCs. CDR3 nucleotide sequence: TGTGCCAGCAGCGTAGTAACCGGGGAGCTGTTTTTT. Translating it yields CASSVVTGELFF. Supplemented by reference TRBV9 and TRBJ2-2, the full variable domain reads DSGVTQTPKHLITATGQRVTLRCSPRSGDLSVYWYQQSLDQGLQFLIQYYNGEERAKGNILERFSAQQFPDLHSELNLSSLELGDSALYFCASSVVTGELFFGEGSRLTVL.